The following is a T cell receptor (beta chain) sequence with its context. Its antigen is as yet unknown. The sample originates from a study of T cells expressing NK-cell markers. In the study overall: Source material for TCR beta repertoires consisted of sorted CD3+CD56+NKG2C+, CD3+CD56+NKG2C- and CD3+CD56-NKG2C+ T cells.

Notes on the study in general: Topping the CD3+CD56-NKG2C+ fraction as well were these clonotypes, in a few donors.

5'RACE template switching with UMIs generated TCR beta cDNA. With the 5' RACE reads reprocessed, TCRdb shows one record per CDR3 protein and no DNA. The table for this sample gives some 340,000 distinct CDR3 sequences. The CDR3 covers 16 residues. Looked up from germline, CDR1 is DFQATT and CDR2 is SNEGSKA (reference sequence). Sequencing was performed on blood T cells: a sorted CD56 or NKG2C T cell subset, CD4+ or CD8+ T cells, or bulk PBMC T cells (not recorded which). The source is a man aged 18-69 years in good health. The V call is TRBV20-1, the J call TRBJ2-7; TCRdb indicates TRBD1, and absent DNA this call remains unverified. CDR3 protein: CSAREPTGGSTYEQYF.